This T cell receptor beta chain comes out of a study of blood T cell repertoires in COVID-19. Turning to the study itself: Sources were T cells, B-cell-depleted T cells, or PBMCs; the material itself was cDNA or gDNA.

Cohort allocation depended upon clinical history that participants reported. In the authors' workflow: Nucleated cell number was recorded as an estimate derived from reference gene primer amplification. The method was immunoSEQ multiplex PCR; TCRdb's version includes in-frame clones alone and lacks a portion of them. V and J calls and clone size follow that table, whereas D and trimming were derived from the DNA. The sample gives a few hundred thousand clones, just under 90% of which show up once; almost 9.5% is in the top ten. Germline CDR1 and CDR2: MNHEY and SVGEGT. Trimming removed 2 bases at V and 4 bases at J, with 5 bases between. The CDR3 length is 12 residues.

This sequence joins TRBV6-2 or TRBV6-3 and TRBJ1-1; possible D gene TRBD1, 5 bases. Sequencing input: PBMCs or T cells enriched from blood (not recorded which). This clonotype originated in a woman aged 25 to 39 who had recovered from COVID-19. In DNA, the CDR3 is TGTGCCAGCAGTTACGGGGCCACTGAAGCTTTCTTT. Its protein is CASSYGATEAFF.